This T cell receptor beta chain originates from a study of breast tumors, draining lymph nodes, adjacent tissues (dated by TCRdb to 2016 to 2017). Regarding the research as a whole: TCR beta repertoires were compared across tumor, adjacent nontumor tissue and axillary lymph nodes obtained from breast cancer patients. The study aimed to assess the relationships and possible T-cell exchange between tumor, surrounding tissue and draining lymph node repertoires in human breast cancer.

The sequencer was an Illumina HiSeq 2000. TCR beta chain libraries were generated through multiplex PCR amplification. The amplified TCR beta chain products were analyzed by high-throughput sequencing. TCRdb applied fastp at Q25 and MiXCR to the public reads, then kept only in-frame beta chains. Merged by CDR3 protein, the rows form single entries marked with the most common genes and DNA. The sample records about 300,000 distinct CDR3 sequences, under 35% of which are singletons. Around 1.1% of the sample goes to the ten largest clones. The lymph node samples were taken from the axillary draining lymph nodes of breast cancer patients. Turning to this clonotype: The clone's antigen remains unknown. A much larger clone differs by one base, so this may be a read error.

Results and caveats for the whole study, not just this receptor: The data were judged consistent with most tumor T cells deriving from the lymph node and then expanding within tumor tissue. Tumor and nontumor tissue repertoires were significantly more similar in luminal-like than in basal-like breast cancer. Tumor T-cell repertoires showed less diversity than lymph node repertoires and more diversity than nontumor tissue repertoires, and tumor T-cell repertoires showed preferential V and J gene usage. Rather than being directly demonstrated, the conclusion that tumor T cells originate in lymph nodes was presented as consistent with a hypothesis.

Trimming costs V 6 bases and J 2 bases, and their ends lie 16 bases apart. According to the germline V gene, CDR1 reads MNHEY and CDR2 reads SVGEGT. Reading from cysteine to phenylalanine, the CDR3 counts 15 amino acids. Only the CDR3 region is kept as DNA, spanning 45 bases read in frame from base 1. The sequence is built from TRBV6-2 or TRBV6-3 and TRBJ2-5; the D segment is perhaps TRBD1 or TRBD2, each sharing 5 matched bases. This sequence was found in a female donor with breast cancer. Some clones in this sample may be carry-over from other donors' samples. The sequenced sample was axillary lymph node tissue. The CDR3 protein is CASRGAGNKQETQYF. The nucleotide sequence is TGTGCCAGCAGGGGAGCAGGGAATAAACAAGAGACCCAGTACTTC.